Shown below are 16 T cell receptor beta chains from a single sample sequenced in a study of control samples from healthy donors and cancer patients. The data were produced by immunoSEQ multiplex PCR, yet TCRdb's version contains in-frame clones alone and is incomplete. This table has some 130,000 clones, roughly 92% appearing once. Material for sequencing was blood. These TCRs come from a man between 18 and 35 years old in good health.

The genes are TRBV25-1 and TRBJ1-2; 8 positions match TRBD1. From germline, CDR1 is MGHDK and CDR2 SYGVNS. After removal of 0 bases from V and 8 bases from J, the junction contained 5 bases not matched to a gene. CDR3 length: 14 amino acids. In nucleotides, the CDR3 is TGTGCCAGCAGTGAATATGGACAGGGTACGGGCTACACCTTC. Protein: CASSEYGQGTGYTF.

CDR3 protein: CASSPLVGGGTEAFF. CDR3 DNA sequence: TGTGCCAGCAGCCCTCTGGTGGGTGGGGGCACTGAAGCTTTCTTT. V gene TRBV7-6 combines with J gene TRBJ1-1, with D perhaps TRBD1 (5 bases). From germline, CDR1 is SGHVS and CDR2 FNYEAQ. V lost 5 bases to trimming and J lost 4 bases, with 17 bases between them. The length of the CDR3 is 15 residues. Variable domain in full (rest from reference TRBV7-6 and TRBJ1-1): GAGVSQSPRYKVTKRGQDVALRCDPISGHVSLYWYRQALGQGPEFLTYFNYEAQQDKSGLPNDRFSAERPEGSISTLTIQRTEQRDSAMYRCASSPLVGGGTEAFFGQGTRLTVV.

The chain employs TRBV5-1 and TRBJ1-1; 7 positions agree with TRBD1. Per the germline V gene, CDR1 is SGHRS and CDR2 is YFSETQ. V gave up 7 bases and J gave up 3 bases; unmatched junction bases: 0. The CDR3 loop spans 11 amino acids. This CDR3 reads CASQGDTEAFF. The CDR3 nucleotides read TGCGCCAGCCAGGGGGACACTGAAGCTTTCTTT.

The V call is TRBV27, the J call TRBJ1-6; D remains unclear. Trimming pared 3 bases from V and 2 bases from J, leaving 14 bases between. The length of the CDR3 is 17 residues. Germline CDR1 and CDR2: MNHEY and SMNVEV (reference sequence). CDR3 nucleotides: TGTGCCAGCAGTTTCTCTTATAGTGGCGCCTATAATTCACCCCTCCACTTT. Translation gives CASSFSYSGAYNSPLHF.

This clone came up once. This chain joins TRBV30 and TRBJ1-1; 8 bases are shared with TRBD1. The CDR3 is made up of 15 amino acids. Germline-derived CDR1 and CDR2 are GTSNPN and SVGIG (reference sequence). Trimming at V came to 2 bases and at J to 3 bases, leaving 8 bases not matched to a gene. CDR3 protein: CAWSLQTGDHTEAFF. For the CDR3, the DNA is TGTGCCTGGAGTCTTCAGACAGGGGACCACACTGAAGCTTTCTTT.

CDR3 in amino acids: CASSEKGSGGQPQHF. The CDR3 nucleotides read TGTGCCAGCAGTGAGAAAGGGAGTGGGGGTCAGCCCCAGCATTTT. The chain uses TRBV6-1 and TRBJ1-5; possibly TRBD1 for D (5 bases). The CDR3 runs to 15 residues. Germline loops: CDR1 MNHNS, CDR2 SASEGT. The V gene lost 3 bases and the J gene lost 6 bases, with 15 bases spanning the gap.

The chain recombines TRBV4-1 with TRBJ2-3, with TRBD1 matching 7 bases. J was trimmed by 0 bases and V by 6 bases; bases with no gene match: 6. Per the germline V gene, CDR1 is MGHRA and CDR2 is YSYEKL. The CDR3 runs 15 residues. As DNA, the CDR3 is TGCGCCAGCAGTCTTGACAGGGTGAGCACAGATACGCAGTATTTT. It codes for CASSLDRVSTDTQYF.

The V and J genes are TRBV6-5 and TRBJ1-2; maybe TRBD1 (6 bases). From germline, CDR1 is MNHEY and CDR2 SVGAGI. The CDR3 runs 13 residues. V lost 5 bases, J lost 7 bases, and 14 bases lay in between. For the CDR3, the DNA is TGTGCCAGCAGTCCCGGACAGCAGCTTGGCTACACCTTC. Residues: CASSPGQQLGYTF.

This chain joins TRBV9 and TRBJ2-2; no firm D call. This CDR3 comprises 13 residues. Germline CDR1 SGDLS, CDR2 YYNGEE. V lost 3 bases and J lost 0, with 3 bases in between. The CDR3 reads CASSGANTGELFF. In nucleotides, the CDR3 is TGTGCCAGCAGCGGAGCGAACACCGGGGAGCTGTTTTTT.

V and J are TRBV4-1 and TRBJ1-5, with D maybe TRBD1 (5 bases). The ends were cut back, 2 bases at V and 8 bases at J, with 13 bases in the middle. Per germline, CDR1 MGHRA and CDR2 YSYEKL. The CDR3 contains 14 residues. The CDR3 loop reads CASSQLNRQKPQHF. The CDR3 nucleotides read TGCGCCAGCAGCCAACTTAACCGACAGAAGCCCCAGCATTTT.

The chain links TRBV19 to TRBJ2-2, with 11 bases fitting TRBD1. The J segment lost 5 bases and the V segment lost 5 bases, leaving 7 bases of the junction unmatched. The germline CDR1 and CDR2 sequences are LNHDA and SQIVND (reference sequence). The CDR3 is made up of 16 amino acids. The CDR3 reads CASSLAGTGGTGELFF. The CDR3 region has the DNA TGTGCCAGTAGTCTCGCGGGGACAGGGGGAACCGGGGAGCTGTTTTTT. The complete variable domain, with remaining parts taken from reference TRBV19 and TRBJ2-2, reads DGGITQSPKYLFRKEGQNVTLSCEQNLNHDAMYWYRQDPGQGLRLIYYSQIVNDFQKGDIAEGYSVSREKKESFPLTVTSAQKNPTAFYLCASSLAGTGGTGELFFGEGSRLTVL.

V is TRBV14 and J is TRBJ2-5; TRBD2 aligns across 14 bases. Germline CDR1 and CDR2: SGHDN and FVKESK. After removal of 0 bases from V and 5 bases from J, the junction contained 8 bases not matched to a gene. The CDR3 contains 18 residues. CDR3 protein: CASSQEAFGTSGGETQYF. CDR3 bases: TGTGCCAGCAGCCAAGAAGCGTTCGGGACTAGCGGGGGTGAGACCCAGTACTTC.

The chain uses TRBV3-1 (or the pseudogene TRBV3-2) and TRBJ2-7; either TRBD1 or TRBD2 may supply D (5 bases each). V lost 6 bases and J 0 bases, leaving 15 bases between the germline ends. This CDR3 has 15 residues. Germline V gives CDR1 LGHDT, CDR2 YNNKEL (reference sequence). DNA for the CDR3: TGTGCCAGCAGTCCGGCGAGGGGTAGCTCCTACGAGCAGTACTTC. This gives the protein CASSPARGSSYEQYF.

This chain's CDR3 is CASSIKGSSTTEAFF. The CDR3 coding sequence is TGTGCCAGTAGTATTAAGGGGTCATCGACCACTGAAGCTTTCTTT. The V gene is TRBV19, the J gene TRBJ1-1; a weak D match, TRBD1 (5 bases). The CDR3 has 15 residues. V shed 3 bases and J shed 4 bases, with 15 bases lying between them. Germline loops: CDR1 LNHDA, CDR2 SQIVND (reference sequence).

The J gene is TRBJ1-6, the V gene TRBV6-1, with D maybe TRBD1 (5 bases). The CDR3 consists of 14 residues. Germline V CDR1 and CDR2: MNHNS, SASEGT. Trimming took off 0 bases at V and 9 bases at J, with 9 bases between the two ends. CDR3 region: CASSEAAGTSPLHF. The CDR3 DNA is TGTGCCAGCAGTGAAGCAGCAGGGACTTCACCCCTCCACTTT.

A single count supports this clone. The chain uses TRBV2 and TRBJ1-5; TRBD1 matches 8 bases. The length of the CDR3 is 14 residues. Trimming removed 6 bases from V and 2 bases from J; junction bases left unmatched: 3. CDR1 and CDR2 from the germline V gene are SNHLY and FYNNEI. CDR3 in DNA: TGTGCCAGCAGGGCGGACAGGGGCAATCAGCCCCAGCATTTT. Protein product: CASRADRGNQPQHF.